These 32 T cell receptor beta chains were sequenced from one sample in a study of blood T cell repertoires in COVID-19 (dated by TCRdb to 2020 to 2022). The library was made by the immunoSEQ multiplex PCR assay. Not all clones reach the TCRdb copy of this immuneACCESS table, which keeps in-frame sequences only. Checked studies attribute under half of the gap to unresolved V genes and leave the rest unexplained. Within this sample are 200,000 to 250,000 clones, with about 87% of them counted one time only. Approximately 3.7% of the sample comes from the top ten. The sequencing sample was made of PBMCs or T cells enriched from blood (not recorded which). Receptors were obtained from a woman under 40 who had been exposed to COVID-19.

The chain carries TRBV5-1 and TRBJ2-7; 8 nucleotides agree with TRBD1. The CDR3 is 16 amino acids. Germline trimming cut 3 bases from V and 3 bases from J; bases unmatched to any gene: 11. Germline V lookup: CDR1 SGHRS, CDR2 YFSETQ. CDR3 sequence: CASSWDRPSKGYEQYF. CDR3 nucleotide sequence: TGCGCCAGCAGCTGGGACAGGCCCTCAAAGGGCTACGAGCAGTACTTC.

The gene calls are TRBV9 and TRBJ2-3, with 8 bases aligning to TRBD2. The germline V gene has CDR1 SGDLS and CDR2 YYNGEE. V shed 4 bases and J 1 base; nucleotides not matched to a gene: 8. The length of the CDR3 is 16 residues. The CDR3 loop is CASSPPLAARTDTQYF. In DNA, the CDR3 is TGTGCCAGCAGCCCACCACTAGCGGCGCGCACAGATACGCAGTATTTT.

The CDR3 is CASSLVVSSYEQYF. CDR3 DNA: TGTGCCAGCAGCTTAGTGGTCAGCTCCTACGAGCAGTACTTC. The chain employs TRBV11-2 and TRBJ2-7; no clear D gene. V lost 1 base and J lost 0, with 7 bases in between. This CDR3 spans 14 amino acids. Germline loops: CDR1 SGHAT, CDR2 FQNNGV.

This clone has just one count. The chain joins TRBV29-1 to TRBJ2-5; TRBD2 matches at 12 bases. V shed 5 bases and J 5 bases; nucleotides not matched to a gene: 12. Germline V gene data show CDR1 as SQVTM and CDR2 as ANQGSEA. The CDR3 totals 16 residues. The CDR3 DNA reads TGCAGCGTTTTTGGGCTAGCGGGAGGGTTCCAGGAGACCCAGTACTTC. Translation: CSVFGLAGGFQETQYF.

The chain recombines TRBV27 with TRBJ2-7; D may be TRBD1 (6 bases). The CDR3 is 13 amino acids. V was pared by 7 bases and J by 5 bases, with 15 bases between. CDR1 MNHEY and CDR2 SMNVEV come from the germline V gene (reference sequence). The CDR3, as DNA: TGTGCCAGCAAGAATACAGGGTTCGACGAGCAGTACTTC. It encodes CASKNTGFDEQYF.

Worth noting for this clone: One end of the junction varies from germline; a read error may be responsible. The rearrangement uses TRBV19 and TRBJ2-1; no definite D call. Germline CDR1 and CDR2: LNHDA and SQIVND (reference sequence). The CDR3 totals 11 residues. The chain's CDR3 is CASSRYSEQFF. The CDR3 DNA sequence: TGTGCCAGTAGTAGATACAGTGAGCAGTTCTTC.

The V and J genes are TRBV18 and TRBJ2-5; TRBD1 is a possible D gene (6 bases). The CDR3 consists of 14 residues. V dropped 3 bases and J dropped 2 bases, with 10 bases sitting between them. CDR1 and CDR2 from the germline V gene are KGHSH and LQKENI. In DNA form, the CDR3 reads TGTGCCAGCTCACCCGGGACAACTCAAGAGACCCAGTACTTC. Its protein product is CASSPGTTQETQYF.

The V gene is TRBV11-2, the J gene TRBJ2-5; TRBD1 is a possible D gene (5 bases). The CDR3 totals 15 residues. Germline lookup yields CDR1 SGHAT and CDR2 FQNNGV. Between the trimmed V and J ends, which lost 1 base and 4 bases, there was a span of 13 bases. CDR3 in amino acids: CASSLGQGRGETQYF. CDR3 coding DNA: TGTGCCAGCAGCTTAGGGCAGGGAAGGGGAGAGACCCAGTACTTC.

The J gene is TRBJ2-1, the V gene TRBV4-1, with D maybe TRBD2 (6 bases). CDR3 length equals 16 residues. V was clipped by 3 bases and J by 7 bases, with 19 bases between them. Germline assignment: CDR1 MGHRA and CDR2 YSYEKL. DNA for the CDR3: TGCGCCAGCAGCCAGACTAGTAGTAGACTCTCTAATGAGCAGTTCTTC. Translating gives CASSQTSSRLSNEQFF.

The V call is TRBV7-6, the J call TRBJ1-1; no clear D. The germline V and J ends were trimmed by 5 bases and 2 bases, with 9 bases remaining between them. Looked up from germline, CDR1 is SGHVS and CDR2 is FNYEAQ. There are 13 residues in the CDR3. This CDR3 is CASSLTDNTEAFF. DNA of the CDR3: TGTGCCAGCAGCCTTACAGATAACACTGAAGCTTTCTTT.

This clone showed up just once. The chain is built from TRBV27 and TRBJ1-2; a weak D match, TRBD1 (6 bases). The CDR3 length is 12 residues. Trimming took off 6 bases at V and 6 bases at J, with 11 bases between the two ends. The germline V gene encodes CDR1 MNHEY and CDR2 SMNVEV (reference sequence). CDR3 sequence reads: CASSLGGDGYTF. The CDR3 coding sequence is TGTGCCAGCAGCCTAGGGGGGGATGGCTACACCTTC.

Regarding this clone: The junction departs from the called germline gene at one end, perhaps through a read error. The CDR3 sequence is CASSPDRGLAGGYGQYF. The CDR3 DNA sequence: TGTGCCAGTAGTCCCGACCGAGGACTAGCGGGAGGGTACGGGCAGTACTTC. The chain uses TRBV19 and TRBJ2-7; 15 bases fit TRBD2. Germline CDR1 and CDR2: LNHDA and SQIVND (reference sequence). There are 17 residues in the CDR3.

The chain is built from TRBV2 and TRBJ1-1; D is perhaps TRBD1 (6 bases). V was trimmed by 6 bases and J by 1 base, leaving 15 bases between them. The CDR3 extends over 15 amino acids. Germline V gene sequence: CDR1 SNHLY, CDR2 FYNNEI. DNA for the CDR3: TGTGCCAGCAGACTAAGGGACACCGAGAACACTGAAGCTTTCTTT. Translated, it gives CASRLRDTENTEAFF.

The CDR3 region has the DNA TGTGCCAGCAGCGTAGGGGCTAGCGGGAGGCTCAACGAGCAGTACTTC. Translated: CASSVGASGRLNEQYF. The genes are TRBV9 and TRBJ2-7; TRBD2 aligns across 11 bases. Germline CDR1 is SGDLS and CDR2 is YYNGEE. This CDR3 comprises 16 residues. Trimming at V came to 0 bases and at J to 5 bases, leaving 7 bases not matched to a gene.

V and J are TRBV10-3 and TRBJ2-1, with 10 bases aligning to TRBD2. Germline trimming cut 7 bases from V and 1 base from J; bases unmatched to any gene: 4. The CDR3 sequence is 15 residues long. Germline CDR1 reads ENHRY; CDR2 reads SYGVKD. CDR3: CAITALAGSYNEQFF. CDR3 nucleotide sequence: TGTGCCATCACTGCACTAGCGGGGTCCTACAATGAGCAGTTCTTC.

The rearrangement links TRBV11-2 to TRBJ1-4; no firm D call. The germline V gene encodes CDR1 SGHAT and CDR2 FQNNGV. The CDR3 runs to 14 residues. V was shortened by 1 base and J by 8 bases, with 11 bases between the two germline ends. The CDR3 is CASSLAGVWEKLFF. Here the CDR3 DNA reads TGTGCCAGCAGCTTAGCCGGGGTCTGGGAAAAACTGTTTTTT.

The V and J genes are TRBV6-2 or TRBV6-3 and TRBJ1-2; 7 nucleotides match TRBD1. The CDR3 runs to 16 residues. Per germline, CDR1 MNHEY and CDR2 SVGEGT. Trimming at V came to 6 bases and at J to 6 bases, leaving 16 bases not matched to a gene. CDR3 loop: CASSSNPQLGGDGYTF. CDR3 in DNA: TGTGCCAGCAGCTCCAACCCCCAGCTAGGGGGCGATGGCTACACCTTC.

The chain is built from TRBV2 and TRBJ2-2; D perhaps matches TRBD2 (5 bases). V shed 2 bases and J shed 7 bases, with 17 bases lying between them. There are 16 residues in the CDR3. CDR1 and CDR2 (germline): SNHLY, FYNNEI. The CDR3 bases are TGTGCCAGCAGTGAAAGCCGGAGGCGCCGGGGCGGGGAGCTGTTTTTT. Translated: CASSESRRRRGGELFF.

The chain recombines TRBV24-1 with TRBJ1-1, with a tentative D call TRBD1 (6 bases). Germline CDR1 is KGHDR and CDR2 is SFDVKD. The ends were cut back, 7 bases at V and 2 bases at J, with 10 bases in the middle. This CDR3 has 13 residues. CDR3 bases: TGTGCCACCAGGGACAGCGGAAACACTGAAGCTTTCTTT. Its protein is CATRDSGNTEAFF.

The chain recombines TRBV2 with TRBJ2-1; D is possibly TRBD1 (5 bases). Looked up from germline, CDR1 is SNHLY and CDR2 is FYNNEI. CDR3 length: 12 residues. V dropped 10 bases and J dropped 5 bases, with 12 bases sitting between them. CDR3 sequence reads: CATLDRDNEQFF. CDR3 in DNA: TGTGCCACCTTAGACAGAGACAATGAGCAGTTCTTC.

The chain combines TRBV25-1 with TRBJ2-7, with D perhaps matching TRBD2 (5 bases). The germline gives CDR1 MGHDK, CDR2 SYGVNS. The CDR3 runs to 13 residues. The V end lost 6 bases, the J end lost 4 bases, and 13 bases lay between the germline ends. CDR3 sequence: CASSLGRGYEQYF. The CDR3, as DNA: TGTGCCAGCAGCCTCGGACGGGGATACGAGCAGTACTTC.

The CDR3 protein is CASSSMTLPPYNEQFF. CDR3 sequence (DNA): TGTGCCAGCAGCTCGATGACTCTACCCCCTTACAATGAGCAGTTCTTC. The chain combines TRBV7-3 with TRBJ2-1; D not resolved. V was trimmed by 4 bases and J by 4 bases, leaving 17 bases between them. The V gene's germline CDR1 is SGHTA and CDR2 FQGTGA. The CDR3 spans 16 residues.

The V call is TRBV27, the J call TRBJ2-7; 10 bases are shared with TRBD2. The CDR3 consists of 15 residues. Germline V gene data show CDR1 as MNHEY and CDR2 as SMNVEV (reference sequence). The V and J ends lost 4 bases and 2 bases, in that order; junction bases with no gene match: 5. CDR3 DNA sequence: TGTGCCAGCAGTTCATCCGGACTAGCGGCCTACGAGCAGTACTTC. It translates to CASSSSGLAAYEQYF.

DNA for the CDR3: TGTGCCAGCAGCCAAGTGGAGGGCAGGGCTTCACCCCTCCACTTT. This codes for CASSQVEGRASPLHF. V gene TRBV3-1 (or the pseudogene TRBV3-2) combines with J gene TRBJ1-6; D is perhaps TRBD1 (5 bases). Deletions cut 1 base from V and 9 bases from J, with 13 bases between. The CDR3 covers 15 residues. Germline values: CDR1 LGHDT, CDR2 YNNKEL (reference sequence).

CDR3 in DNA: TGTGCCAGTAGTATAGCAGGGGGAGTATTGAGGAATGAGCAGTTCTTC. Translating gives CASSIAGGVLRNEQFF. The chain recombines TRBV19 with TRBJ2-1; the match to TRBD1 covers 7 bases. The germline V gene has CDR1 LNHDA and CDR2 SQIVND (reference sequence). The ends lost 1 base at V and 7 bases at J; junction bases unmatched: 10. The CDR3 has 16 residues.

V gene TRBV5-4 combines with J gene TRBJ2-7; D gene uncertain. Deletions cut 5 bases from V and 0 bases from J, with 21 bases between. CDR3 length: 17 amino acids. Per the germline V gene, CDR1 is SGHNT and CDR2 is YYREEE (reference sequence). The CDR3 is CASSFQVGSQNSYEQYF. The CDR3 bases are TGTGCCAGCAGTTTTCAGGTTGGGTCACAGAACTCCTACGAGCAGTACTTC. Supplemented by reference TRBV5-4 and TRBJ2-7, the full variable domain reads ETGVTQSPTHLIKTRGQQVTLRCSSQSGHNTVSWYQQALGQGPQFIFQYYREEENGRGNFPPRFSGLQFPNYSSELNVNALELDDSALYLCASSFQVGSQNSYEQYFGPGTRLTVT.

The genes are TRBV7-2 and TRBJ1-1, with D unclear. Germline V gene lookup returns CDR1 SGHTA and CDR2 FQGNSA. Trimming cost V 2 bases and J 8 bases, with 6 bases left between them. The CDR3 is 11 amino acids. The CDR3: CASSLRQEAFF. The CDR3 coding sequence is TGTGCCAGCAGCTTACGACAAGAAGCTTTCTTT.

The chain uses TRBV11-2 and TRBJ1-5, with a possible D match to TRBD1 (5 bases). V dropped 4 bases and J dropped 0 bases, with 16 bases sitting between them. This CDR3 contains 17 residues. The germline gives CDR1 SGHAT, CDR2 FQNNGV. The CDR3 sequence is CASSSSLDTYSNQPQHF. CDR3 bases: TGTGCCAGCAGCTCATCCCTGGACACTTATAGCAATCAGCCCCAGCATTTT.

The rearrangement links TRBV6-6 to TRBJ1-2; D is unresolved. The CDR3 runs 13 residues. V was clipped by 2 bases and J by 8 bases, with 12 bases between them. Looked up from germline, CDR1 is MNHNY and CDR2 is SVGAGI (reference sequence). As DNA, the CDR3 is TGTGCCAGCAGTTACCTAGGGAGGGCCGGCTACACCTTC. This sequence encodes CASSYLGRAGYTF.

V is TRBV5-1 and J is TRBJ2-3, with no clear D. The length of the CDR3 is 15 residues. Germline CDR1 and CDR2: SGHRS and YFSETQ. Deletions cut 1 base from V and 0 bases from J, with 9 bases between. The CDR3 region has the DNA TGCGCCAGCAGCTTGTCGGGTTCTAGCACAGATACGCAGTATTTT. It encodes CASSLSGSSTDTQYF.

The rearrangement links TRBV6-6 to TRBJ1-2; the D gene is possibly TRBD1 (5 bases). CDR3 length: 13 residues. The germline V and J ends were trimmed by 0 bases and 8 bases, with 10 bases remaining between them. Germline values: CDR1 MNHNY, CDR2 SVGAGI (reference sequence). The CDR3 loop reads CASSYSGLGGYTF. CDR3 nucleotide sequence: TGTGCCAGCAGTTACTCGGGGCTGGGAGGCTACACCTTC.

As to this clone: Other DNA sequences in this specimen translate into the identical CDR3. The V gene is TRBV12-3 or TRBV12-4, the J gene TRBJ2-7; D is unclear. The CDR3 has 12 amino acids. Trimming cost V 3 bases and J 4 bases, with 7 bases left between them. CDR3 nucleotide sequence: TGTGCCAGCAGTTTGTTCTCTTACGAGCAGTACTTC. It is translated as CASSLFSYEQYF.